This T cell receptor beta chain was captured in a study of cytomegalovirus exposure and HLA in healthy donors. V was clipped by 2 bases and J by 0 bases, with 8 bases between them. The CDR3 has 13 amino acids. Germline values: CDR1 GTSNPN, CDR2 SVGIG (reference sequence). PCR primers comprised 60 Vbeta and 13 Jbeta primers. TCRdb keeps only in-frame clones here, not all; method: immunoSEQ multiplex PCR. Among around 110,000 clones listed, approximately 79% were seen once. This sequence joins TRBV30 and TRBJ2-7, with a tentative D call TRBD1 (6 bases). Sequenced material: PBMCs. The clonotype comes from a man between 25 and 39 years old in good health and CMV-seronegative. The CDR3 DNA reads as TGTGCCTGGAGTTCGGACAGCTCCTACGAGCAGTACTTC. Translating it yields CAWSSDSSYEQYF. The whole variable domain, remainder taken from reference TRBV30 and TRBJ2-7, is SQTIHQWPATLVQPVGSPLSLECTVEGTSNPNLYWYRQAAGRGLQLLFYSVGIGQISSEVPQNLSASRPQDRQFILSSKKLLLSDSGFYLCAWSSDSSYEQYFGPGTRLTVT.